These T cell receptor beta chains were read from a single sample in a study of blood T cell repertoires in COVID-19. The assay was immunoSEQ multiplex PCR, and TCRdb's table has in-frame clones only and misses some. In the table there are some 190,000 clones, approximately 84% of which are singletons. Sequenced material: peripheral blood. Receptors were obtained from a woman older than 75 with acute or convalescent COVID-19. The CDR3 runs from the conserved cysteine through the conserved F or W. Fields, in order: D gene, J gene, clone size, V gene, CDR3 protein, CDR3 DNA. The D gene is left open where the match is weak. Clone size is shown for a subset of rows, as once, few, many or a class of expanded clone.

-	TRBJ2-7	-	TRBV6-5	CASSPPGIPYEQYF	TGTGCCAGCAGCCCCCCCGGGATTCCCTACGAGCAGTACTTC
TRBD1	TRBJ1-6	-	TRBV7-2	CATGIGTGGQWNSPLHF	TGTGCCACGGGGATAGGGACAGGGGGCCAGTGGAATTCACCCCTCCACTTT
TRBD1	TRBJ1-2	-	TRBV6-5	CASSPSRDRPHTF	TGTGCCAGCAGCCCCTCCCGGGACAGGCCCCACACCTTC
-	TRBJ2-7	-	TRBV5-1	CASSTSLYEQYF	TGCGCCAGCAGCACTTCCCTCTACGAGCAGTACTTC
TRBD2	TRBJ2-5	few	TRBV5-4	CASSLSGRGEETQYF	TGTGCCAGCAGCCTTAGCGGGAGGGGGGAAGAGACCCAGTACTTC
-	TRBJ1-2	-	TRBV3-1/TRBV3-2	CASSGGPGHTDYGYTF	TGTGCCAGCAGCGGCGGCCCGGGACACACGGACTATGGCTACACCTTC
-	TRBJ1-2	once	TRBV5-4	CASTWALGAKGYTF	TGTGCCAGCACTTGGGCCCTTGGGGCCAAAGGCTACACCTTC
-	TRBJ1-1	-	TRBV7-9	CASSLALAGPNTEAFF	TGTGCCAGCAGCTTAGCGCTTGCGGGACCGAACACTGAAGCTTTCTTT
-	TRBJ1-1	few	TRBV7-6	CASSSRRGGTEAFF	TGTGCCAGCAGCTCCCGCAGGGGTGGCACTGAAGCTTTCTTT
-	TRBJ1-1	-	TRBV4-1	CASSPSVVQGTEAFF	TGCGCCAGCAGCCCGAGTGTGGTTCAGGGAACTGAAGCTTTCTTT
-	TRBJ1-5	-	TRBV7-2	CASSLADKGNQPQHF	TGTGCCAGCAGCTTAGCAGACAAGGGGAATCAGCCCCAGCATTTT
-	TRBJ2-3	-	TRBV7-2	CASSFNQHTDTQYF	TGTGCCAGCAGCTTTAACCAACACACAGATACGCAGTATTTT
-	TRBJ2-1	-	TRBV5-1	CASYTGSLPGNEQFF	TGCGCCAGCTATACGGGGTCCCTGCCGGGGAATGAGCAGTTCTTC
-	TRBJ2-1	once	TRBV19	CASSLLLTYNEQFF	TGTGCCAGTAGTCTTCTTCTTACCTACAATGAGCAGTTCTTC
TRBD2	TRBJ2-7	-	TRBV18	CASSPRGTSGSVDEQYF	TGTGCCAGCTCACCTCGGGGGACTAGCGGGAGTGTTGACGAGCAGTACTTC
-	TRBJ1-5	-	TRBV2	CASSVRGKGQPQHF	TGTGCCAGCAGTGTAAGAGGGAAGGGTCAGCCCCAGCATTTT
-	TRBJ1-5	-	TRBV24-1	CATSDLSQPQHF	TGTGCCACCAGTGATTTAAGCCAGCCCCAGCATTTT
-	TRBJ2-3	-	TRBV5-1	CASSAGTAVTDTQYF	TGCGCCAGCAGTGCCGGGACTGCGGTCACAGATACGCAGTATTTT
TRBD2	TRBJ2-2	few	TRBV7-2	CASSLGRGRARTGELFF	TGTGCCAGCAGCTTAGGTCGCGGGAGGGCGAGGACCGGGGAGCTGTTTTTT
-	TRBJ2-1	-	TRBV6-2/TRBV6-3	CASSYSRSPPHQFF	TGTGCCAGCAGTTACTCTCGTAGTCCTCCGCATCAGTTCTTC
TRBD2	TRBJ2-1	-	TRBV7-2	CASSPGLAGAGEQFF	TGTGCCAGCAGCCCGGGACTAGCGGGAGCGGGGGAGCAGTTCTTC
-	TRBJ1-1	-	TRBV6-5	CASRRRTENTEAFF	TGTGCCAGCAGGAGGAGGACAGAGAACACTGAAGCTTTCTTT
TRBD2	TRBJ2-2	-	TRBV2	CASSGIGRAGGELFF	TGTGCCAGCAGTGGGATAGGGAGGGCCGGCGGGGAGCTGTTTTTT
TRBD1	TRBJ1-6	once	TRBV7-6	CASSSGQGNSPLHF	TGTGCCAGCAGCTCGGGACAGGGTAATTCACCCCTCCACTTT
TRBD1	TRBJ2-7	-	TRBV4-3	CASSTGTGPREQYF	TGCGCCAGCAGCACCGGGACAGGGCCCCGCGAGCAGTACTTC
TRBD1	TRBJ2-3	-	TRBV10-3	CAISAGQVGADTQYF	TGTGCCATCAGCGCCGGACAGGTCGGCGCAGATACGCAGTATTTT
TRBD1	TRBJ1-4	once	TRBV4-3	CASSRDMTGPTTNEKLFF	TGCGCCAGCAGCCGCGATATGACAGGGCCAACAACTAATGAAAAACTGTTTTTT
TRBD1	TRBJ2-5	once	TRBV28	CASSPLGTGAREETQYF	TGTGCCAGCAGTCCCCTTGGGACAGGGGCAAGGGAAGAGACCCAGTACTTC
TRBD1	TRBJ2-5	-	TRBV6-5	CASSFVQGAYETQYF	TGTGCCAGCAGTTTCGTGCAGGGGGCCTATGAGACCCAGTACTTC
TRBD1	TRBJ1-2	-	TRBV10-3	CAISDSTGGDYGYTF	TGTGCCATCAGTGATTCGACAGGGGGGGACTATGGCTACACCTTC
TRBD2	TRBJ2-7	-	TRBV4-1	CASSLRKRGSYEQYF	TGCGCCAGCAGCCTCCGGAAGCGGGGTTCCTACGAGCAGTACTTC